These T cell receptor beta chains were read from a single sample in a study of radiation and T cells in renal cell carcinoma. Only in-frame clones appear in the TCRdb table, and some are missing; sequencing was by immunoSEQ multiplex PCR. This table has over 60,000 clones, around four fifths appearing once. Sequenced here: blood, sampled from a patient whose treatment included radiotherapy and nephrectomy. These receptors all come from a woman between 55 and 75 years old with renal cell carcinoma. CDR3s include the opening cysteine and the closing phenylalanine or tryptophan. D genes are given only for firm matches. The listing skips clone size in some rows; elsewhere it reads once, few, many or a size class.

CASSVTGGKSTGELFF TGTGCCAGCAGCGTGACAGGGGGAAAGAGCACCGGGGAGCTGTTTTTT TRBV7-3 TRBD1 NA TRBJ2-2
CASSGGLAGAPDNEQFF TGTGCCAGCAGCGGAGGACTAGCGGGGGCACCCGACAATGAGCAGTTCTTC TRBV9 TRBD2 NA TRBJ2-1
CASGPTSGRYSYEQYF TGTGCTAGCGGGCCTACTTCCGGACGGTATTCCTACGAGCAGTACTTC TRBV12-5 NA NA TRBJ2-7
CASSIRKGGGSYEQYF TGTGCCAGTAGTATAAGGAAGGGGGGTGGGTCCTACGAGCAGTACTTC TRBV19 NA NA TRBJ2-7
CASSFPSGRYEQYF TGTGCCAGCAGTTTCCCTAGCGGGAGGTACGAGCAGTACTTC TRBV28 TRBD2 NA TRBJ2-7
CASSLGTSNTEAFF TGTGCCAGCAGCCTTGGGACAAGCAACACTGAAGCTTTCTTT TRBV5-5 NA NA TRBJ1-1
CASTGGLGHEQFF TGCGCCAGCACCGGGGGGCTTGGCCATGAGCAGTTCTTC TRBV5-1 NA NA TRBJ2-1
CASSFRRGSGEETQYF TGTGCCAGCAGCTTCCGTCGGGGGTCAGGGGAGGAGACCCAGTACTTC TRBV7-9 NA NA TRBJ2-5
CASSPRGPANTGELFF TGTGCCAGCTCACCCAGGGGTCCTGCGAACACCGGGGAGCTGTTTTTT TRBV18 NA once TRBJ2-2
CASSDGANEKLFF TGTGCCAGCAGTGACGGGGCTAATGAAAAACTGTTTTTT TRBV25-1 NA NA TRBJ1-4
CASSLASGSHEQYF TGCGCCAGCAGCTTGGCCTCAGGGTCACACGAGCAGTACTTC TRBV5-1 NA NA TRBJ2-7
CAISESGTNPYEQYF TGTGCCATCAGTGAGTCCGGGACAAACCCCTACGAGCAGTACTTC TRBV10-3 NA once TRBJ2-7
CASTPTMNTEAFF TGTGCCAGTACCCCTACCATGAACACTGAAGCTTTCTTT TRBV19 NA NA TRBJ1-1
CASSYSSYNEQFF TGTGCCAGCAGTTACAGTTCCTACAATGAGCAGTTCTTC TRBV6-5 NA NA TRBJ2-1
CASSLSGGLGDEQFF TGTGCCAGCAGCTTAAGCGGGGGGCTTGGGGATGAGCAGTTCTTC TRBV7-9 TRBD2 NA TRBJ2-1
CSVDDRGREQYF TGCAGCGTTGACGACAGGGGAAGGGAGCAGTACTTC TRBV29-1 TRBD1 NA TRBJ2-7
CASSPQGRRGYTF TGTGCCAGCAGCCCTCAAGGTCGCCGCGGCTACACCTTC TRBV13 NA NA TRBJ1-2
CSARPSYEQYF TGCAGTGCTAGACCCAGCTACGAGCAGTACTTC TRBV20-1 NA NA TRBJ2-7
CASSAQLGEQYF TGTGCCAGCAGCGCCCAGCTGGGGGAGCAGTACTTC TRBV11-3 NA once TRBJ2-7
CAISGGENYEQYF TGTGCCATCAGTGGGGGAGAGAACTACGAGCAGTACTTC TRBV10-3 NA NA TRBJ2-7
CASSLGQYMNTEAFF TGTGCCAGCAGCTTAGGGCAGTACATGAACACTGAAGCTTTCTTT TRBV7-6 NA NA TRBJ1-1
CAIFRTGNYGYTF TGTGCCATCTTCCGGACAGGGAACTATGGCTACACCTTC TRBV10-3 TRBD1 NA TRBJ1-2
CASRRDRVTGELFF TGTGCCAGCAGGCGGGACAGGGTGACCGGGGAGCTGTTTTTT TRBV28 TRBD1 NA TRBJ2-2
CASSVRDGPYNEQFF TGTGCCAGCAGCGTGCGGGATGGCCCCTACAATGAGCAGTTCTTC TRBV9 NA NA TRBJ2-1
CASSHTGQDSGNTIYF TGTGCCAGTAGTCATACGGGACAGGACTCTGGAAACACCATATATTTT TRBV19 TRBD1 NA TRBJ1-3
CASSFSGGGGVSYNEQFF TGTGCCAGCAGCTTCAGTGGAGGGGGCGGCGTCTCCTACAATGAGCAGTTCTTC TRBV5-6 NA NA TRBJ2-1
CSVGNFPLHF TGCAGCGTTGGAAACTTCCCCCTCCACTTT TRBV29-1 NA few TRBJ1-6
CASSWGSPISRNEQYF TGTGCCAGCAGTTGGGGGAGTCCAATCTCAAGGAACGAGCAGTACTTC TRBV6-6 NA NA TRBJ2-7
CASSGQDFDSNQPQHF TGTGCCAGCTCGGGACAGGATTTTGATAGCAATCAGCCCCAGCATTTT TRBV18 TRBD1 NA TRBJ1-5
CASSQSNVGANVLTF TGTGCCAGCAGCCAGTCCAATGTCGGGGCCAACGTCCTGACTTTC TRBV14 NA NA TRBJ2-6
CASTEAGYHQETQYF TGCGCCAGCACCGAGGCCGGCTACCACCAAGAGACCCAGTACTTC TRBV5-1 NA NA TRBJ2-5
CAISESGRVGNQPQHF TGTGCCATCAGTGAGTCAGGAAGGGTCGGTAATCAGCCCCAGCATTTT TRBV10-3 NA few TRBJ1-5
CASSPRRGGTDTQYF TGTGCCAGCAGCCCCCGCCGAGGGGGCACAGATACGCAGTATTTT TRBV7-2 NA NA TRBJ2-3
CASSQVGLAPNTGELFF TGCGCCAGCAGCCAAGTTGGGCTAGCGCCGAACACCGGGGAGCTGTTTTTT TRBV4-3 NA NA TRBJ2-2
CSALRTGEAFF TGCAGTGCTCTACGGACTGGTGAAGCTTTCTTT TRBV20-1 NA few TRBJ1-1
CASSYRGSSYNEQFF TGTGCCAGCAGCTACAGGGGGTCCTCCTACAATGAGCAGTTCTTC TRBV7-2 TRBD1 NA TRBJ2-1
CASSSPGQIYEQYF TGTGCCAGCAGCAGCCCGGGACAGATCTACGAGCAGTACTTC TRBV21-1 NA NA TRBJ2-7
CAWTTGTSGNTIYF TGTGCCTGGACCACCGGGACGTCTGGAAACACCATATATTTT TRBV30 NA NA TRBJ1-3
CASSQDQRSAYEQYF TGTGCCAGCAGCCAAGATCAACGGTCGGCCTACGAGCAGTACTTC TRBV4-2 NA NA TRBJ2-7
CASSAGGYYGYTF TGTGCCAGCAGTGCAGGGGGCTACTATGGCTACACCTTC TRBV28 TRBD1 NA TRBJ1-2
CASSVRQGYADTQYF TGTGCCAGCAGTGTCAGACAGGGATATGCAGATACGCAGTATTTT TRBV2 TRBD1 NA TRBJ2-3